This TCR beta chain was recorded in a study of blood T cell repertoires in COVID-19. Study details: Acute and convalescent COVID-19 samples came from the United States, Italy and Spain.

The data were produced by immunoSEQ multiplex PCR, yet TCRdb's version contains in-frame clones alone and is incomplete. Of 130,000 or so clones listed, around 81% were seen once; the top ten hold almost 8.5%. Germline CDR1 reads SGHRS; CDR2 reads YFSETQ. This CDR3 spans 18 amino acids. Trimming removed 4 bases from V and 2 bases from J; junction bases left unmatched: 12. The chain carries TRBV5-1 and TRBJ2-2; 9 bases map to TRBD1. The sequence derives from a woman aged 55-75 years with active or convalescent COVID-19. Source material: peripheral blood. In DNA, the CDR3 is TGCGCCAGCAGCGGTCCCGGGACAGGGATTGTTAACACCGGGGAGCTGTTTTTT. This translates into CASSGPGTGIVNTGELFF.